This TCR beta chain was recovered during a study of vaccination and CD4 T cells after COVID-19. Study-level background: The convalescent population consisted of six males and four females, two of whom were of Hispanic ethnicity. Median time from COVID diagnosis to post-COVID sampling was about 14 weeks (35 to 161). Post-vaccine sample collection happened at a median of approximately 77 days after dose two, ranging 14 to 241.

From the PCR reads, TCRdb called clonotypes with MiXCR, one entry per CDR3 protein. Of some 20,000 distinct CDR3 sequences listed, about 60% are singletons. Between the trimmed V and J ends, which lost 0 bases and 8 bases, there was a span of 17 bases. CDR3 length: 15 residues. In germline, CDR1 is SGHRS, CDR2 YFSETQ. Here the sequenced sample was CD4+ T cells from blood, taken before SARS-CoV-2 vaccination. The source is a human donor who had recovered from COVID-19. J is TRBJ2-5 and V is TRBV5-1; maybe TRBD1 (5 bases). The CDR3 is CASSLEKPGTGTQYF. CDR3 DNA: TGCGCCAGCAGCTTGGAGAAACCCGGTACAGGTACCCAGTACTTC.